The clone carrying this TCR beta chain has more than one count but fewer than ten. Germline V gene lookup returns CDR1 LGHDT and CDR2 YNNKEL (reference sequence). Trimming at V came to 0 bases and at J to 3 bases, leaving 10 bases not matched to a gene. This CDR3 region has 17 residues. The data were taken from a study of response to subunit inactivated influenza vaccine. One entry per CDR3 protein, called by TCRdb with MiXCR from the RT-PCR reads. The table includes hundreds of thousands of distinct CDR3 sequences, about 15% detected once. The material sequenced was PBMCs from blood, taken 14 to 15 days before vaccination. The chain employs TRBV3-1 and TRBJ1-2, with 7 bases lining up with TRBD1. The source of this sequence is a middle-aged man who received an inactivated influenza vaccine. CDR3 protein: CASSQEGTAGGHYGYTF. CDR3 DNA sequence: TGTGCCAGCAGCCAAGAAGGAACGGCAGGGGGACACTATGGCTACACCTTC. Full variable domain (rest looked up from reference TRBV3-1 and TRBJ1-2): DTAVSQTPKYLVTQMGNDKSIKCEQNLGHDTMYWYKQDSKKFLKIMFSYNNKELIINETVPNRFSPKSPDKAHLNLHINSLELGDSAVYFCASSQEGTAGGHYGYTFGSGTRLTVV.